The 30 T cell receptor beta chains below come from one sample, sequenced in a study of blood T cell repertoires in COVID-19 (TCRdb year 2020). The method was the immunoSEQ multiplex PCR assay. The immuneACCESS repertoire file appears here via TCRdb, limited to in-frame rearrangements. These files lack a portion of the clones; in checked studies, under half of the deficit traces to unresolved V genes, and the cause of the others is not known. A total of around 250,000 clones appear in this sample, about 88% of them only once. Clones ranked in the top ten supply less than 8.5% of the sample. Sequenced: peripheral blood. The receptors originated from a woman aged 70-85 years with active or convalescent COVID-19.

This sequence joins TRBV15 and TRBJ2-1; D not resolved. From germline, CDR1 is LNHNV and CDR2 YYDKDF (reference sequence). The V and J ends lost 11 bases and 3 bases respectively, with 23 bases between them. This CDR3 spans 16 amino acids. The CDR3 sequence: CAARGESLRSYNEQFF. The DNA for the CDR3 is TGTGCCGCCCGAGGCGAGTCCCTCAGAAGCTACAATGAGCAGTTCTTC.

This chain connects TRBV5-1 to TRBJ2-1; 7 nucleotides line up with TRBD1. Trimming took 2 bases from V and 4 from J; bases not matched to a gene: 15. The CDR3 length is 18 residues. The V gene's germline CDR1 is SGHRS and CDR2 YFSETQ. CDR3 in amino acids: CASSLSPFSGTEYNEQFF. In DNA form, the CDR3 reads TGCGCCAGCAGCTTAAGCCCCTTTTCCGGGACAGAGTACAATGAGCAGTTCTTC. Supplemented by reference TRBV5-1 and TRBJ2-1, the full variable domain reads KAGVTQTPRYLIKTRGQQVTLSCSPISGHRSVSWYQQTPGQGLQFLFEYFSETQRNKGNFPGRFSGRQFSNSRSEMNVSTLELGDSALYLCASSLSPFSGTEYNEQFFGPGTRLTVL.

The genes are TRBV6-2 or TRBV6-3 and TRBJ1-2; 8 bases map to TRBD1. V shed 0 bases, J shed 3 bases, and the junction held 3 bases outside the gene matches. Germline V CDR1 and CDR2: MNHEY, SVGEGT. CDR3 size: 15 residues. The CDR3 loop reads CASSYSNRGDYGYTF. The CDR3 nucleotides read TGTGCCAGCAGTTACTCGAACAGGGGGGACTATGGCTACACCTTC.

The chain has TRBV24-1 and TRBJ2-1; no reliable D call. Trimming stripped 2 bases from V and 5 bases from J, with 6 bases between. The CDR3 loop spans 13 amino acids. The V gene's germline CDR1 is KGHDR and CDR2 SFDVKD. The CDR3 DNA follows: TGTGCCACCAGTGATTCCCCAGACAATGAGCAGTTCTTC. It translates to CATSDSPDNEQFF.

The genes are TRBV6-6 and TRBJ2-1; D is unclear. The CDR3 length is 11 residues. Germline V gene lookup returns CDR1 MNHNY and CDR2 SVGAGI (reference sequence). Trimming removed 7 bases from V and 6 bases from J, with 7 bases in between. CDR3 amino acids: CASTIGNEQFF. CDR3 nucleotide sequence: TGTGCCAGCACCATCGGCAATGAGCAGTTCTTC.

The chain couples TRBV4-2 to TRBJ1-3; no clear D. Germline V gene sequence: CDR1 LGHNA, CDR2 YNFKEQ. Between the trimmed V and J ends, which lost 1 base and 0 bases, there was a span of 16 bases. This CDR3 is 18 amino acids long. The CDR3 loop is CASSQAYESSFSGNTIYF. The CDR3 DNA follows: TGTGCCAGCAGCCAAGCCTACGAATCGTCATTCTCTGGAAACACCATATATTTT.

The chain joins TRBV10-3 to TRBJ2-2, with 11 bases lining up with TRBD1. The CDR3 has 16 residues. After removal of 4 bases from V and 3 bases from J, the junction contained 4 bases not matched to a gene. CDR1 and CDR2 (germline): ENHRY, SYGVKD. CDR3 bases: TGTGCCATCAGTGTCGGACAGGGGGCAGACACCGGGGAGCTGTTTTTT. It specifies CAISVGQGADTGELFF.

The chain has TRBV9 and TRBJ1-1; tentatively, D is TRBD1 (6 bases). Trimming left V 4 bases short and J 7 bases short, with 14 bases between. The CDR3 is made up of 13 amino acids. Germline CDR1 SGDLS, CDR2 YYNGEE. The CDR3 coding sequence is TGTGCCAGCAGCCCCACCCAAGGGGGTGAAGCTTTCTTT. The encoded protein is CASSPTQGGEAFF.

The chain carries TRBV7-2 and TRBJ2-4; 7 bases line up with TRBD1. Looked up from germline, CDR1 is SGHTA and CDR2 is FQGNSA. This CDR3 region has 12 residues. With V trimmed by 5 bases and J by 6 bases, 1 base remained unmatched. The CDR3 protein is CASSRQGNIQYF. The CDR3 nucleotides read TGTGCCAGCAGCCGACAGGGAAACATTCAGTACTTC. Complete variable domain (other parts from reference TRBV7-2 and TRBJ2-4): GAGVSQSPSNKVTEKGKDVELRCDPISGHTALYWYRQSLGQGLEFLIYFQGNSAPDKSGLPSDRFSAERTGGSVSTLTIQRTQQEDSAVYLCASSRQGNIQYFGAGTRLSVL.

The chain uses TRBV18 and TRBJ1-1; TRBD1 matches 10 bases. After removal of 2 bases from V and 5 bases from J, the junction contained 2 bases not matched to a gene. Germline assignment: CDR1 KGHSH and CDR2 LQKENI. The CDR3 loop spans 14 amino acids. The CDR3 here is CASSPGTGDTEAFF. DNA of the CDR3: TGTGCCAGCTCACCAGGGACAGGGGATACTGAAGCTTTCTTT.

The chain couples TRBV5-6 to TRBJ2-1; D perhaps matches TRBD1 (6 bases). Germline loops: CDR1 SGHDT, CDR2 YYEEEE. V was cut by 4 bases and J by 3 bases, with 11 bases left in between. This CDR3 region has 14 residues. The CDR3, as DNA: TGTGCCAGCAGCATTCACAGGGTCTACAATGAGCAGTTCTTC. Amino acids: CASSIHRVYNEQFF.

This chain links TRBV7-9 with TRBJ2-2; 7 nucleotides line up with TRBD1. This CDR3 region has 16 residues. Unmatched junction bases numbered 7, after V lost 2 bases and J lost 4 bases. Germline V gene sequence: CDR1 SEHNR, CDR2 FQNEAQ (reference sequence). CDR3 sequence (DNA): TGTGCCAGCAGCTTATTGGCGACAGGGAGCACCGGGGAGCTGTTTTTT. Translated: CASSLLATGSTGELFF. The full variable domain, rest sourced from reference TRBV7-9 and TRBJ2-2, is DTGVSQNPRHKITKRGQNVTFRCDPISEHNRLYWYRQTLGQGPEFLTYFQNEAQLEKSRLLSDRFSAERPKGSFSTLEIQRTEQGDSAMYLCASSLLATGSTGELFFGEGSRLTVL.

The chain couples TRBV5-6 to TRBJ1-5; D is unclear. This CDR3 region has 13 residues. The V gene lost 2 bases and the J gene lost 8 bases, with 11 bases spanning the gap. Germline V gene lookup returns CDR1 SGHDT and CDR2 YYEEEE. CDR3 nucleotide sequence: TGTGCCAGCAGCTTCCAGGTGTCGGAGCCCCAGCATTTT. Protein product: CASSFQVSEPQHF. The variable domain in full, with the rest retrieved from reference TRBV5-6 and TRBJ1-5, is DAGVTQSPTHLIKTRGQQVTLRCSPKSGHDTVSWYQQALGQGPQFIFQYYEEEERQRGNFPDRFSGHQFPNYSSELNVNALLLGDSALYLCASSFQVSEPQHFGDGTRLSIL.

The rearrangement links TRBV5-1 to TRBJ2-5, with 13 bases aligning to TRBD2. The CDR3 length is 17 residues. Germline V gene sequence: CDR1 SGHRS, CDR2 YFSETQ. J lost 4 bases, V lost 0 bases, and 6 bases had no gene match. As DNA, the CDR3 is TGCGCCAGCAGCTTGGGAACTAGCGGGGGGGCCCGAGAGACCCAGTACTTC. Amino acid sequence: CASSLGTSGGARETQYF. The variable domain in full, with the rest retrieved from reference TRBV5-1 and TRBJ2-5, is KAGVTQTPRYLIKTRGQQVTLSCSPISGHRSVSWYQQTPGQGLQFLFEYFSETQRNKGNFPGRFSGRQFSNSRSEMNVSTLELGDSALYLCASSLGTSGGARETQYFGPGTRLLVL.

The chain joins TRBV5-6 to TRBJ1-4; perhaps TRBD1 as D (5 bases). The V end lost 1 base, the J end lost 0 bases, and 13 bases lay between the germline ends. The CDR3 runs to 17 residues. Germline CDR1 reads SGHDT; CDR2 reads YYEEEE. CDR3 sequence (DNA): TGTGCCAGCAGCTTGCTCCAGGGAATTTCAACTAATGAAAAACTGTTTTTT. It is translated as CASSLLQGISTNEKLFF.

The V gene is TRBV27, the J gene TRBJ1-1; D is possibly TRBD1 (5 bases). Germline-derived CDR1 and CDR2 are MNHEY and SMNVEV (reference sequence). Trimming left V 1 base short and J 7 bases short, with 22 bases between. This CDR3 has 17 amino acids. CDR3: CASSLLSRSGRGVEAFF. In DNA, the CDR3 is TGTGCCAGCAGTTTATTGTCGCGGTCAGGGCGAGGCGTTGAAGCTTTCTTT.

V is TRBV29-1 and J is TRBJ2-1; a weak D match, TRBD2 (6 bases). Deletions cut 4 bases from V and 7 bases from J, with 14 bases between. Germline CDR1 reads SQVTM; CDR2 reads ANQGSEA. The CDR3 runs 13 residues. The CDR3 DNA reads TGCAGCGTTGTTCAGGGAGGAGGTAATGAGCAGTTCTTC. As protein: CSVVQGGGNEQFF.

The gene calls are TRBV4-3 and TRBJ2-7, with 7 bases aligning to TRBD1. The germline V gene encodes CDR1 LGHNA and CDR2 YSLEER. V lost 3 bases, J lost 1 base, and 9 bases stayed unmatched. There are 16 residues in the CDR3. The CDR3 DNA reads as TGCGCCAGCAGCCATGGTCCGGGACAGTTATCCTACGAGCAGTACTTC. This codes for CASSHGPGQLSYEQYF.

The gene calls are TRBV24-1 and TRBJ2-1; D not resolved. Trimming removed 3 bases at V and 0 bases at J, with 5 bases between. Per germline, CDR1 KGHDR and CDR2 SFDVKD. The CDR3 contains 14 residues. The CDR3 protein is CATSDPRSYNEQFF. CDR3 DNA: TGTGCCACCAGTGATCCCCGCTCCTACAATGAGCAGTTCTTC.

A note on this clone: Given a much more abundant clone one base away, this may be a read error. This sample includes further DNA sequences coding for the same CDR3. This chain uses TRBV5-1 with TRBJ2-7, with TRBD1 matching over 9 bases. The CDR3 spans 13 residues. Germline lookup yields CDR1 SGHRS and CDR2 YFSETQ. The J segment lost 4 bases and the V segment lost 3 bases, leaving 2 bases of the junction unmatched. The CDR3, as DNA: TGCGCCAGCAGCTCGGGACAGGGTTACGAGCAGTACTTC. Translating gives CASSSGQGYEQYF. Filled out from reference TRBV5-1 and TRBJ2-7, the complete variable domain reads KAGVTQTPRYLIKTRGQQVTLSCSPISGHRSVSWYQQTPGQGLQFLFEYFSETQRNKGNFPGRFSGRQFSNSRSEMNVSTLELGDSALYLCASSSGQGYEQYFGPGTRLTVT.

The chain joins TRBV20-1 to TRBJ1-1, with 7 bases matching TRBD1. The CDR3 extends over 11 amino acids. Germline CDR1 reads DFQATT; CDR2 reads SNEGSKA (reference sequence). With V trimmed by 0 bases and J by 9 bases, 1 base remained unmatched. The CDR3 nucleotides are TGCAGTGCTAGAGAACAGGGGAAAGCTTTCTTT. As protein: CSAREQGKAFF.

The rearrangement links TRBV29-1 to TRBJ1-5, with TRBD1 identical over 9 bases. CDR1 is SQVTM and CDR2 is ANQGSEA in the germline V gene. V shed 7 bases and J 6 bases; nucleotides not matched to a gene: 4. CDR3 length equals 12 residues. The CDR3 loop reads CSATGQGQPQHF. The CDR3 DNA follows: TGCAGCGCCACGGGACAGGGTCAGCCCCAGCATTTT.

CDR3 loop: CASTRDTRANYGYTF. CDR3 sequence (DNA): TGTGCCAGCACGCGGGACACTAGAGCTAACTATGGCTACACCTTC. The rearrangement joins TRBV7-9 to TRBJ1-2; D is possibly TRBD1 (6 bases). The CDR3 runs 15 residues. Trimming removed 7 bases from V and 0 bases from J, with 15 bases in between. In germline, CDR1 is SEHNR, CDR2 FQNEAQ (reference sequence).

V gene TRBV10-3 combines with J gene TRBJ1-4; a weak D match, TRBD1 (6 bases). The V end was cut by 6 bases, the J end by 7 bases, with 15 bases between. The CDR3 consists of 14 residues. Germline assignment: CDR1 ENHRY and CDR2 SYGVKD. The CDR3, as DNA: TGTGCCATCAGGGGGCAGGGGCTCACTGAAAAACTGTTTTTT. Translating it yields CAIRGQGLTEKLFF.

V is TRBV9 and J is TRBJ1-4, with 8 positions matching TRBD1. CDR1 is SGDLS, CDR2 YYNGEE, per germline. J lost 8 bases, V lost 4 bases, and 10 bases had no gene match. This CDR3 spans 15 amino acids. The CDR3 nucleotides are TGTGCCAGCAGCATAGACAGGGGTTTGGGAGAAAAACTGTTTTTT. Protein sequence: CASSIDRGLGEKLFF.

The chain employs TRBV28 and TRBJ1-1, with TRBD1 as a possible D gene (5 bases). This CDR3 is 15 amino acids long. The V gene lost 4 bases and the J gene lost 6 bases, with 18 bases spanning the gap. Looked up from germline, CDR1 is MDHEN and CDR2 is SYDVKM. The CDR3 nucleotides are TGTGCCAGCAGTTCGGGGGAACCTAGAAGAGCTGAAGCTTTCTTT. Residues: CASSSGEPRRAEAFF.

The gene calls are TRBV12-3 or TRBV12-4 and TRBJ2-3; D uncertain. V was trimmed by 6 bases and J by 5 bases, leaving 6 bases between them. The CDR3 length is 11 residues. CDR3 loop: CASRIIDTQYF. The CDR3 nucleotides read TGTGCCAGCAGAATTATAGATACGCAGTATTTT.

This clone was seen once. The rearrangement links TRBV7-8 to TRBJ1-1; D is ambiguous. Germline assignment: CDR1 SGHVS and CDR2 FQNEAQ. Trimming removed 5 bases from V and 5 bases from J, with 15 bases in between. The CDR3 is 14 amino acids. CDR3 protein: CASSNSPAGTEAFF. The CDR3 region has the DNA TGTGCCAGCAGCAATAGCCCCGCGGGGACTGAAGCTTTCTTT.

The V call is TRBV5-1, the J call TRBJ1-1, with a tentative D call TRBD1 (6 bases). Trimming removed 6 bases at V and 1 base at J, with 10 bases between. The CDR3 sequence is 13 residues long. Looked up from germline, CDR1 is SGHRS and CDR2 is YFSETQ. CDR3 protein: CASNKGGNTEAFF. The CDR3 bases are TGCGCCAGCAATAAAGGGGGGAACACTGAAGCTTTCTTT.

The CDR3 sequence is CATSRVAGSYNEQFF. The CDR3 DNA sequence: TGTGCCACCAGCAGAGTGGCAGGCTCCTACAATGAGCAGTTCTTC. The V and J genes are TRBV15 and TRBJ2-1, with D hard to call. The germline V and J ends were trimmed by 1 base and 0 bases, with 7 bases remaining between them. The CDR3 is made up of 15 amino acids. Germline V gene sequence: CDR1 LNHNV, CDR2 YYDKDF (reference sequence).